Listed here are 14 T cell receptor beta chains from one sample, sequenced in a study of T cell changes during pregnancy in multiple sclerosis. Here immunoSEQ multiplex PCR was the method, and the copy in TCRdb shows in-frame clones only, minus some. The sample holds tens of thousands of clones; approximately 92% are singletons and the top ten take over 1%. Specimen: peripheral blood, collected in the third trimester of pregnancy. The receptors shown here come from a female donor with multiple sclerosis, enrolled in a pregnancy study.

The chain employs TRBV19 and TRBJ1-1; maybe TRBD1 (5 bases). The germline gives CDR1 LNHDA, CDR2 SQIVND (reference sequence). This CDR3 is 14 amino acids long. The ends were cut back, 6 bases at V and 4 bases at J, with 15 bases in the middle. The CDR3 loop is CASSPWGGGTEAFF. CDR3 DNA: TGTGCCAGTAGCCCCTGGGGGGGAGGCACTGAAGCTTTCTTT.

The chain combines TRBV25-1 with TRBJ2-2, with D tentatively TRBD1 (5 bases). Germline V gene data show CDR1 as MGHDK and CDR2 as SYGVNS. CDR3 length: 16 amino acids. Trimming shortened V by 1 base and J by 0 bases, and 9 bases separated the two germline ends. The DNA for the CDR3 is TGTGCCAGCAGTGAATTCGAGACAGCGAACACCGGGGAGCTGTTTTTT. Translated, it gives CASSEFETANTGELFF.

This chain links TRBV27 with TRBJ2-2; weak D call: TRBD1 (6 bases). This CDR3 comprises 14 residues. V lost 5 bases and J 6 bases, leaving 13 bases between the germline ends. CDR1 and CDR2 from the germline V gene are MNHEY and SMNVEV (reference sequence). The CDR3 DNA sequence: TGTGCCAGCAGTCCAAGACAGGTCTCCGGGGAGCTGTTTTTT. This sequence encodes CASSPRQVSGELFF.

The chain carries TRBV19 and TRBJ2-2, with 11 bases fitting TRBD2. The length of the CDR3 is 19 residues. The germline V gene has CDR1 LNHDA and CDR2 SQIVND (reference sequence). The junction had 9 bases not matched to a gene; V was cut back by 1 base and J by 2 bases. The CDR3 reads CASSIGALAGGVNTGELFF. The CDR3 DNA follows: TGTGCCAGTAGTATAGGCGCGCTAGCGGGAGGCGTTAACACCGGGGAGCTGTTTTTT.

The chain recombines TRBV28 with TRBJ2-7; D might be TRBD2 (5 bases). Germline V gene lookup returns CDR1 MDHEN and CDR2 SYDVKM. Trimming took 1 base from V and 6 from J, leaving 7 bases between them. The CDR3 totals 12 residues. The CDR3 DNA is TGTGCCAGCAGTTTATACGGACTCGAGCAGTACTTC. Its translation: CASSLYGLEQYF. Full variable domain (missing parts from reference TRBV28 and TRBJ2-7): DVKVTQSSRYLVKRTGEKVFLECVQDMDHENMFWYRQDPGLGLRLIYFSYDVKMKEKGDIPEGYSVSREKKERFSLILESASTNQTSMYLCASSLYGLEQYFGPGTRLTVT.

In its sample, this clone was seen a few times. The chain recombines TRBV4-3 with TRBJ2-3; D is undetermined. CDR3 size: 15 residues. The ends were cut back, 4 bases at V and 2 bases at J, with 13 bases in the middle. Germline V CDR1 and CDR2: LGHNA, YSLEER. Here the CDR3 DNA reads TGCGCCAGCAGCCCAGTGCAATTTGACACAGATACGCAGTATTTT. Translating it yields CASSPVQFDTDTQYF.

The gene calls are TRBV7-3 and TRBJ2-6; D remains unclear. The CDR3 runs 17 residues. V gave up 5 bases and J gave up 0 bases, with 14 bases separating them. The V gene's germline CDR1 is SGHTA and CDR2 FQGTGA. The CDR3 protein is CASSLVLLGSGANVLTF. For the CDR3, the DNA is TGTGCCAGCAGCCTCGTCCTTCTCGGCTCTGGGGCCAACGTCCTGACTTTC.

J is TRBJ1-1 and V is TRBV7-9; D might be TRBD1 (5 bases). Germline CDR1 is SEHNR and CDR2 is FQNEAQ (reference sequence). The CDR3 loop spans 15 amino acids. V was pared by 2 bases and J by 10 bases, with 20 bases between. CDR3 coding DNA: TGTGCCAGCAGCTTAAGGCAGGATGCCCCTCAGGGAGCTTTCTTT. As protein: CASSLRQDAPQGAFF.

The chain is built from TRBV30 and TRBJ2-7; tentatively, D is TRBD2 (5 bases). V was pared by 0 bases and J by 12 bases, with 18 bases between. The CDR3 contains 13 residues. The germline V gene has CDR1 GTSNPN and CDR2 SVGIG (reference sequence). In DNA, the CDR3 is TGTGCCTGGAGTGTATTGGAGCGGTCTAGCAGGTACTTC. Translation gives CAWSVLERSSRYF.

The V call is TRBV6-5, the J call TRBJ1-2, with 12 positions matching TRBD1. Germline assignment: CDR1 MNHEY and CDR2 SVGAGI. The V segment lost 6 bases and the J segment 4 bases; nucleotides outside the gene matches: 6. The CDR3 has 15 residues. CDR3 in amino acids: CASSRGQGAIYGYTF. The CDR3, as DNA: TGTGCCAGCAGCCGGGGACAGGGGGCGATCTATGGCTACACCTTC.

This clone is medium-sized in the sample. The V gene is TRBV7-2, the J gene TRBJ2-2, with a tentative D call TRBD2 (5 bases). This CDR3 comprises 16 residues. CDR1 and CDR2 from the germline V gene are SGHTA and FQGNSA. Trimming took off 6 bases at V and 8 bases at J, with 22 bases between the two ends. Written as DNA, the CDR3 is TGTGCCAGCAGACCTTCGGGGAGCCTTTTAAGTGGGGAGCTGTTTTTT. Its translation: CASRPSGSLLSGELFF.

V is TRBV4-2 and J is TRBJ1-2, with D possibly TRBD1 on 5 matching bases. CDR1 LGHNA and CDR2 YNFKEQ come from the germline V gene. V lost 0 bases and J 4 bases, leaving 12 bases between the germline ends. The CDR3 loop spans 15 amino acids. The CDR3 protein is CASSQDPGQRYGYTF. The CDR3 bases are TGTGCCAGCAGCCAAGATCCAGGGCAGCGCTATGGCTACACCTTC.

The CDR3 nucleotides read TGTGCCAGCAGTCCTACTAGCGGATCCAACACCGGGGAGCTGTTTTTT. Its translation: CASSPTSGSNTGELFF. The V gene is TRBV28, the J gene TRBJ2-2; 8 bases fit TRBD2. In germline, CDR1 is MDHEN, CDR2 SYDVKM. CDR3 size: 16 residues. The ends lost 5 bases at V and 2 bases at J; junction bases unmatched: 7.

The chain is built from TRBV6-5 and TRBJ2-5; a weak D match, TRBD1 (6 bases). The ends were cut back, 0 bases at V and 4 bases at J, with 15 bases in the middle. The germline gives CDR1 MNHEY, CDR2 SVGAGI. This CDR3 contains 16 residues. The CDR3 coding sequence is TGTGCCAGCAGTTACTCGCTGCGCCAGGGGATAGAGACCCAGTACTTC. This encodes CASSYSLRQGIETQYF.